A selection of T cell receptor beta chains follows, all from one sample in a study of blood T cell repertoires in COVID-19. Profiled with immunoSEQ multiplex PCR; TCRdb holds only in-frame clones, not every one. Of some 250,000 clones detected, around nine tenths appear once; the ten largest clones hold roughly 8.6%. The material sequenced was PBMCs or T cells enriched from blood (not recorded which). The receptor source for this set is a man in his forties or fifties who had recovered from COVID-19. Each CDR3 is given with its conserved first and last residue. Each record gives: clone size, V gene, J gene, D gene, CDR3 DNA, CDR3 protein. D genes are given only for firm matches. Clone size, where shown, is once, few, many, or a class for clones that have expanded.

clone_size: NA
v_call: TRBV6-2/TRBV6-3
j_call: TRBJ2-7
d_call: TRBD2
cdr3_nt: TGTGCCAGCAGCTCCGGGACTAGCGGGAGTTTATCCTACGAGCAGTACTTC
cdr3_aa: CASSSGTSGSLSYEQYF

clone_size: once
v_call: TRBV2
j_call: TRBJ2-1
d_call: TRBD2
cdr3_nt: TGTGCCAGCGAGGCGGGAGGCCCCAATGAGCAGTTCTTC
cdr3_aa: CASEAGGPNEQFF

clone_size: NA
v_call: TRBV29-1
j_call: TRBJ2-1
d_call: TRBD2
cdr3_nt: TGCAGCGTTGCGGGACTAGCGGGAGTTAGTGAGCAGTTCTTC
cdr3_aa: CSVAGLAGVSEQFF

clone_size: NA
v_call: TRBV10-3
j_call: TRBJ2-5
d_call: NA
cdr3_nt: TGTGCCATCAGCCTTAAACCTATCGGGACTTCGGAGACCCAGTACTTC
cdr3_aa: CAISLKPIGTSETQYF

clone_size: NA
v_call: TRBV18
j_call: TRBJ1-3
d_call: TRBD1
cdr3_nt: TGTGCCAGCTCACCTACCGGGACAGGGTATAGCACCTCTGGAAACACCATATATTTT
cdr3_aa: CASSPTGTGYSTSGNTIYF

clone_size: NA
v_call: TRBV19
j_call: TRBJ1-4
d_call: NA
cdr3_nt: TGTGCCAGTAGTATCGCTCCACAGGGCGTTCGGGTAAATGAAAAACTGTTTTTT
cdr3_aa: CASSIAPQGVRVNEKLFF

clone_size: NA
v_call: TRBV4-3
j_call: TRBJ2-1
d_call: NA
cdr3_nt: TGCGCCAGCAGCCAATTTTTTGAGGGAGCCTACAATGAGCAGTTCTTC
cdr3_aa: CASSQFFEGAYNEQFF

clone_size: NA
v_call: TRBV9
j_call: TRBJ2-5
d_call: TRBD2
cdr3_nt: TGTGCCAGCAGCGCCACTAGCGGGAGGACACAAGAGACCCAGTACTTC
cdr3_aa: CASSATSGRTQETQYF

clone_size: once
v_call: TRBV7-3
j_call: TRBJ2-2
d_call: TRBD2
cdr3_nt: TGTGCCAGCAGCTTAATCCCCGCTAGCGGGACTACCGGGGAGCTGTTTTTT
cdr3_aa: CASSLIPASGTTGELFF

clone_size: NA
v_call: TRBV2
j_call: TRBJ2-2
d_call: NA
cdr3_nt: TGTGCCAGCACCGGACTGAACACCGGGGAGCTGTTTTTT
cdr3_aa: CASTGLNTGELFF

clone_size: once
v_call: TRBV7-3
j_call: TRBJ2-1
d_call: TRBD2
cdr3_nt: TGTGCCAGCAGCTTCCCGGGGACTAGCGGGAACCATGAGCAGTTCTTC
cdr3_aa: CASSFPGTSGNHEQFF

clone_size: NA
v_call: TRBV28
j_call: TRBJ2-5
d_call: TRBD1
cdr3_nt: TGTGCCAGCAGCCTCAACAGGGGGCAGCAAGAGACCCAGTACTTC
cdr3_aa: CASSLNRGQQETQYF

clone_size: NA
v_call: TRBV4-1
j_call: TRBJ2-1
d_call: TRBD1
cdr3_nt: TGCGCCAGCAACCCGACAGGGAAACACTACAATGAGCAGTTCTTC
cdr3_aa: CASNPTGKHYNEQFF

clone_size: once
v_call: TRBV6-1
j_call: TRBJ2-5
d_call: NA
cdr3_nt: TGTGCCAGCAGTGAACGGGCAGGGGCAGAGACCCAGTACTTC
cdr3_aa: CASSERAGAETQYF

clone_size: NA
v_call: TRBV7-8
j_call: TRBJ1-1
d_call: NA
cdr3_nt: TGTGCCAGCAGCTTCCTAGGCGGTGAAGCTTTCTTT
cdr3_aa: CASSFLGGEAFF

clone_size: NA
v_call: TRBV29-1
j_call: TRBJ1-1
d_call: TRBD1
cdr3_nt: TGCAGCGTGGAGACAGGGGGTCTAACTGAAGCTTTCTTT
cdr3_aa: CSVETGGLTEAFF

clone_size: NA
v_call: TRBV5-1
j_call: TRBJ1-3
d_call: NA
cdr3_nt: TGCGCCAGCAGTGTCGGTGGACTCTCTGGGGGGAACACCATATATTTT
cdr3_aa: CASSVGGLSGGNTIYF

clone_size: NA
v_call: TRBV21-1
j_call: TRBJ1-5
d_call: NA
cdr3_nt: TGTGCCAGCAGGAGGACAGGCACGGGTCAGCCCCAGCATTTT
cdr3_aa: CASRRTGTGQPQHF

clone_size: NA
v_call: TRBV9
j_call: TRBJ2-7
d_call: TRBD2
cdr3_nt: TGTGCCAGCAGCCCGACTAGCGACGCGAGCCCCGAGCAGTACTTC
cdr3_aa: CASSPTSDASPEQYF

clone_size: NA
v_call: TRBV29-1
j_call: TRBJ2-1
d_call: TRBD2
cdr3_nt: TGCAGCGTTGACGGACTAGTTCTCTTACGCGACTCCTACAATGAGCAGTTCTTC
cdr3_aa: CSVDGLVLLRDSYNEQFF

clone_size: NA
v_call: TRBV7-9
j_call: TRBJ2-1
d_call: NA
cdr3_nt: TGTGCCAGCAGCTTAGTACAGGGCTCCTACAATGAGCAGTTCTTC
cdr3_aa: CASSLVQGSYNEQFF

clone_size: NA
v_call: TRBV10-3
j_call: TRBJ1-1
d_call: TRBD1
cdr3_nt: TGTGCCATCAGCCCCGGGACAGGAGGTGGCACTGAAGCTTTCTTT
cdr3_aa: CAISPGTGGGTEAFF

clone_size: NA
v_call: TRBV7-9
j_call: TRBJ1-4
d_call: NA
cdr3_nt: TGTGCCAGCAGCTCAAAGGGACTTGCAACTAATGAAAAACTGTTTTTT
cdr3_aa: CASSSKGLATNEKLFF

clone_size: NA
v_call: TRBV5-1
j_call: TRBJ2-2
d_call: NA
cdr3_nt: TGCGCCAGCAGCTTGTGGGCGGGGGCCCGCACCGGGGAGCTGTTTTTT
cdr3_aa: CASSLWAGARTGELFF

clone_size: NA
v_call: TRBV2
j_call: TRBJ2-3
d_call: NA
cdr3_nt: TGTGCCAGCAGTGAGGAACGGGGAGGCACAGATACGCAGTATTTT
cdr3_aa: CASSEERGGTDTQYF

clone_size: NA
v_call: TRBV30
j_call: TRBJ1-4
d_call: NA
cdr3_nt: TGTGCCTGGAGCCCCGTGGGGAGGGAAAAACTGTTTTTT
cdr3_aa: CAWSPVGREKLFF

clone_size: NA
v_call: TRBV27
j_call: TRBJ2-3
d_call: TRBD2
cdr3_nt: TGTGCCAGCGGTCGGGGGGGCGGCACAGATACGCAGTATTTT
cdr3_aa: CASGRGGGTDTQYF

clone_size: few
v_call: TRBV7-6
j_call: TRBJ2-7
d_call: TRBD1
cdr3_nt: TGTGCCAGCAGCAGGGGGCAGGGGAAAGAATCTCGGGAGCAGTACTTC
cdr3_aa: CASSRGQGKESREQYF

clone_size: NA
v_call: TRBV7-9
j_call: TRBJ1-4
d_call: TRBD1
cdr3_nt: TGTGCCAGCAGCTCCGCCGGGACAGGGGCGGGAAAACTGTTTTTT
cdr3_aa: CASSSAGTGAGKLFF

clone_size: NA
v_call: TRBV27
j_call: TRBJ2-1
d_call: NA
cdr3_nt: TGTGCCAGCAGTTTTAGCTCCTACAATGAGCAGTTCTTC
cdr3_aa: CASSFSSYNEQFF

clone_size: NA
v_call: TRBV19
j_call: TRBJ2-7
d_call: TRBD1
cdr3_nt: TGTGCCAGCGGGACAGGGGGCCGCTACGAGCAGTACTTC
cdr3_aa: CASGTGGRYEQYF

clone_size: NA
v_call: TRBV3-1/TRBV3-2
j_call: TRBJ1-4
d_call: NA
cdr3_nt: TGTGCCAGCAGCCTTGGGTCGGGATTGGCCAGTGAAAAACTGTTTTTT
cdr3_aa: CASSLGSGLASEKLFF

clone_size: NA
v_call: TRBV3-1/TRBV3-2
j_call: TRBJ2-7
d_call: TRBD1
cdr3_nt: TGTGCCAGCAGCCTACCGGGACAGACCTACGAGCAGTACTTC
cdr3_aa: CASSLPGQTYEQYF

clone_size: NA
v_call: TRBV7-2
j_call: TRBJ2-5
d_call: NA
cdr3_nt: TGTGCCAGCAGCTTAGACGGCGGACAAGAGACCCAGTACTTC
cdr3_aa: CASSLDGGQETQYF

clone_size: NA
v_call: TRBV28
j_call: TRBJ1-2
d_call: NA
cdr3_nt: TGTGCCAGCAGTCGACCTGACACTTATGGCTACACCTTC
cdr3_aa: CASSRPDTYGYTF

clone_size: few
v_call: TRBV5-8
j_call: TRBJ1-1
d_call: TRBD1
cdr3_nt: TGTGCCAGCAGCCAGGGACAGGGTAGGATGAACACTGAAGCTTTCTTT
cdr3_aa: CASSQGQGRMNTEAFF

clone_size: NA
v_call: TRBV7-3
j_call: TRBJ2-1
d_call: NA
cdr3_nt: TGTGCCAGCAGCTTAAATCAGGGTAGCTCCTACAATGAGCAGTTCTTC
cdr3_aa: CASSLNQGSSYNEQFF

clone_size: NA
v_call: TRBV3-1/TRBV3-2
j_call: TRBJ1-1
d_call: NA
cdr3_nt: TGTGCCAGCAGCCCGGGACACATGAACACTGAAGCTTTCTTT
cdr3_aa: CASSPGHMNTEAFF

clone_size: NA
v_call: TRBV7-8
j_call: TRBJ1-3
d_call: NA
cdr3_nt: TGTGCCAGCAGCCAGTCAGGGCGGGGAAACACCATATATTTT
cdr3_aa: CASSQSGRGNTIYF

clone_size: NA
v_call: TRBV27
j_call: TRBJ2-7
d_call: NA
cdr3_nt: TGTGCCAGCAGTCCTACACAGGGATCTTACTACGAGCAGTACTTC
cdr3_aa: CASSPTQGSYYEQYF

clone_size: NA
v_call: TRBV19
j_call: TRBJ1-4
d_call: TRBD1
cdr3_nt: TGTGCCAGTAGAGACAGGGTTGAAAAACTGTTTTTT
cdr3_aa: CASRDRVEKLFF

clone_size: NA
v_call: TRBV7-3
j_call: TRBJ2-1
d_call: NA
cdr3_nt: TGTGCCAGCAGCCCGGCAAGGCCGGGACTTCACAATGAGCAGTTCTTC
cdr3_aa: CASSPARPGLHNEQFF

clone_size: NA
v_call: TRBV6-5
j_call: TRBJ1-1
d_call: TRBD1
cdr3_nt: TGTGCCAGCAGTTACTCGACAGGGGCCTTAGGGACTGAAGCTTTCTTT
cdr3_aa: CASSYSTGALGTEAFF

clone_size: NA
v_call: TRBV6-2/TRBV6-3
j_call: TRBJ2-7
d_call: NA
cdr3_nt: TGTGCCAGCAGTTCGACAGGTCCCTACTACGAGCAGTACTTC
cdr3_aa: CASSSTGPYYEQYF

clone_size: many
v_call: TRBV14
j_call: TRBJ1-1
d_call: TRBD1
cdr3_nt: TGTGCCAGCAGATCTCACAGGGGTGGCACTGAAGCTTTCTTT
cdr3_aa: CASRSHRGGTEAFF

clone_size: NA
v_call: TRBV5-4
j_call: TRBJ2-2
d_call: NA
cdr3_nt: TGTGCCAGCAGGACCCGGCTCGACAGGTCCGGGGAGCTGTTTTTT
cdr3_aa: CASRTRLDRSGELFF

clone_size: NA
v_call: TRBV6-1
j_call: TRBJ1-1
d_call: NA
cdr3_nt: TGTGCCAGCAGTGACATGGACAGGAACACTGAAGCTTTCTTT
cdr3_aa: CASSDMDRNTEAFF

clone_size: NA
v_call: TRBV27
j_call: TRBJ1-1
d_call: TRBD1
cdr3_nt: TGTGCCAGCAGTAAGGGGGCTTCGACTGAAGCTTTCTTT
cdr3_aa: CASSKGASTEAFF

clone_size: once
v_call: TRBV7-8
j_call: TRBJ1-5
d_call: NA
cdr3_nt: TGTGCCAGCAGCTCAGTCCCCTCTAATCAGCCCCAGCATTTT
cdr3_aa: CASSSVPSNQPQHF